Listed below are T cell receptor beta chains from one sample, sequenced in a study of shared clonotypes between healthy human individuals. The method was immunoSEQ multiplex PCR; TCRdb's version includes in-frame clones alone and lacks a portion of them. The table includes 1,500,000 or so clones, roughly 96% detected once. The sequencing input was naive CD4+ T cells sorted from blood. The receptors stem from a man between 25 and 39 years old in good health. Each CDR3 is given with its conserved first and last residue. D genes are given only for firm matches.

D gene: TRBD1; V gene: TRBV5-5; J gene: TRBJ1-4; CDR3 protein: CASSPGQNIEKLFF
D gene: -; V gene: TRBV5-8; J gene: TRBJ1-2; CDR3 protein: CASSFRTPSGYTF
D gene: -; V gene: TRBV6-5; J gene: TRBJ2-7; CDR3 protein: CASSYSTSIHEQYF
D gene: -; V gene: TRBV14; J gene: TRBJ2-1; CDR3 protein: CASSQEYWAGRPTYYNEQFF
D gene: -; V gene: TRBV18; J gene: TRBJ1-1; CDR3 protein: CASSPYWSDNTEAFF
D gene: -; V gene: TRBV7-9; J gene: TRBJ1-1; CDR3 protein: CASSLGDLNTEAFF
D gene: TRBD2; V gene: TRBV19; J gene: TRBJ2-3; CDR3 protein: CASSIPLGLAGDSTDTQYF
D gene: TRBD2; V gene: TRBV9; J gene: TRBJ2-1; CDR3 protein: CASSPRTSGSRDEQFF
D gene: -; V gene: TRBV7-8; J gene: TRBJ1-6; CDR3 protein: CASSLGGDSPLHF
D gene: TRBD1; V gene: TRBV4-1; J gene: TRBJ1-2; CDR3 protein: CASSQGTGSAGYTF
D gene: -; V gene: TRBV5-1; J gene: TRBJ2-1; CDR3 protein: CASRESPSYNEQFF
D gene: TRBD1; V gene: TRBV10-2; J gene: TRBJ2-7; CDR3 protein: CATRRQGGEQYF
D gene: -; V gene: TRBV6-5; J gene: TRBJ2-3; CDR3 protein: CASSYSIGTDTQYF
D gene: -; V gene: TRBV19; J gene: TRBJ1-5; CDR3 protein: CASSIDRQPQHF
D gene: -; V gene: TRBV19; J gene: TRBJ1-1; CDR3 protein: CASSISRENTEAFF
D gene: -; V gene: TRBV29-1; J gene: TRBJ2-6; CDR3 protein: CSVHRGGDYGANVLTF
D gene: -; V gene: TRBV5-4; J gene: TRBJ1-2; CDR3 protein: CASSFQGRNGYTF
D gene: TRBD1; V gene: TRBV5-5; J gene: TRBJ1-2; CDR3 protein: CASIGGVAGGSEAYGYTF
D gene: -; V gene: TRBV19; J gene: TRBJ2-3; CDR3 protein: CASRQDPSTDTQYF
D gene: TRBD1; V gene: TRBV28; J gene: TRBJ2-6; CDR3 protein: CATNRGGGANVLTF
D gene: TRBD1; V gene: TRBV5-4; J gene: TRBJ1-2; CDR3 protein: CASSSAMWGGQGRYGYTF
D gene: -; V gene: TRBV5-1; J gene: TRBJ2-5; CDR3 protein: CASSLVELAETQYF
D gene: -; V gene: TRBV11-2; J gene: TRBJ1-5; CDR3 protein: CASSRDGVQWGQPQHF
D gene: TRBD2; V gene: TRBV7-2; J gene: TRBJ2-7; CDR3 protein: CASSLGFRASGRVREQYF
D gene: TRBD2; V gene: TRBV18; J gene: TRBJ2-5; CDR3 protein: CASSPGTRLAETQYF
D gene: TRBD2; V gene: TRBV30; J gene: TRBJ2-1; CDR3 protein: CAWSLARETQFF
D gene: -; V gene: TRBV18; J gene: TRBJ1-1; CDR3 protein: CASSQGYTEAFF
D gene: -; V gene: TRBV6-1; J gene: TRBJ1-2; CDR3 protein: CASSETGVDGYTF
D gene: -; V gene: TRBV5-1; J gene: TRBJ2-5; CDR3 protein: CASSQPRGSLETQYF
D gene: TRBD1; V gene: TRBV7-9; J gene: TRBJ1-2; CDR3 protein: CASSKGQSNYGYTF
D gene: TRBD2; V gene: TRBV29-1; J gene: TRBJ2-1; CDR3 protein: CSVEEPGLAANLHVEQFF
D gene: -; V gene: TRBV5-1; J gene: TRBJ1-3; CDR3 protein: CASSNGQGNTIYF
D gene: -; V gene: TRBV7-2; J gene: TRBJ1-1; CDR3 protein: CASTKIVGTEAFF
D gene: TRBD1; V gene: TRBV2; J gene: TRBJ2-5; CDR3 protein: CASVDRGEETQYF
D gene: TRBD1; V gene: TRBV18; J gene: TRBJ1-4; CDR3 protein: CASSGQGARTNEKLFF
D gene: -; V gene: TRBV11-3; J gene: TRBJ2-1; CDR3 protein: CASSPGTLYSYNEQFF
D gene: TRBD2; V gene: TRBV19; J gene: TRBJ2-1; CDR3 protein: CASSRTRGRDYNEQFF
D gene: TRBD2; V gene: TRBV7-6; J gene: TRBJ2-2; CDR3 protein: CASSLGSGDLGELFF
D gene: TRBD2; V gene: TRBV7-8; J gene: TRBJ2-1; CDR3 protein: CASSALAGGSGEQFF
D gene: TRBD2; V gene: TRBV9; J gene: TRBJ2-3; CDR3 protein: CASSVRLAGTQGDTQYF
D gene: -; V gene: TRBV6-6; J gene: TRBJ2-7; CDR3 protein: CASSNPSGQSYEQYF
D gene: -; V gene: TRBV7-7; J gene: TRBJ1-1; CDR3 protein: CASSPQTVTEAFF
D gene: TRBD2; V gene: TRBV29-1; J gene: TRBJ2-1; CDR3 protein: CSVERLAASSYNEQFF
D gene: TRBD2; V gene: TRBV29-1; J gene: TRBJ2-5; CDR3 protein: CSVDKAGEWETQYF
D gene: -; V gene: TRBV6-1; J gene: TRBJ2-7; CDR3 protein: CASSEAPVRAGSYEQYF
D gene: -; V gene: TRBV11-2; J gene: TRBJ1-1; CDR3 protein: CASSVGLNTEAFF
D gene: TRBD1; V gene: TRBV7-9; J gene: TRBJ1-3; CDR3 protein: CASSLNTQGAGNTIYF
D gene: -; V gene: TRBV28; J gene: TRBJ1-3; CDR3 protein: CASSRTTASGNTIYF
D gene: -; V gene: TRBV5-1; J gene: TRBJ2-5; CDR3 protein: CASSLGSGREETQYF